The clone carrying this T cell receptor beta chain has at least ten counts. Its antigen is undetermined. RNA transcripts were the template for amplifying TCR beta CDR3 regions. The study used the HTBI primer set for a first-round RT-PCR of the TCR CDR3. TCRdb re-derived calls from the multiplex PCR reads in MiXCR, one entry per CDR3 protein. Of about 200,000 distinct CDR3 sequences listed, 17% are singletons. The CDR3 loop spans 15 amino acids. Trimming shortened V by 2 bases and J by 4 bases, and 17 bases separated the two germline ends. Germline CDR1 SQVTM, CDR2 ANQGSEA. This specimen belongs to a study of T cells in Graves' hyperthyroidism and ophthalmopathy. Study in general: Once the initial diagnosis was made, peripheral blood was obtained before any treatment. General study findings and limits: Separating ophthalmopathy from stable hyperthyroidism was achieved by a 13 V-J model.

The chain carries TRBV29-1 and TRBJ1-1, with D maybe TRBD1 (6 bases). Input material: blood. This sequence was found in a woman in her forties or fifties with Graves' hyperthyroidism. The CDR3 DNA reads TGCAGCGTTGAATCAGGGGTAATGGGAAGCACTGAAGCTTTCTTT. Its translation: CSVESGVMGSTEAFF.